This entry features one T cell receptor beta chain sequence. The antigen remains unidentified. This sample stems from a study of cytomegalovirus exposure and HLA in healthy donors. Researchers ran the PCR with 60 Vbeta and 13 Jbeta primers. Libraries were prepared by immunoSEQ multiplex PCR; TCRdb keeps only in-frame clonotypes and omits some of them. This table has about 130,000 clones, about four fifths appearing once. Study results and limitations: Generally TCR sequences proved uncommon, though certain public TCRs appeared in numerous donors.

Germline-derived CDR1 and CDR2 are SGHTA and FQGNSA. With 4 bases clipped from V and 6 bases from J, the junction kept 5 bases outside the gene matches. The CDR3 contains 14 residues. The rearrangement uses TRBV7-2 and TRBJ1-2; TRBD1 aligns across 10 bases. The sample consisted of PBMCs. This receptor was identified in a woman between 40 and 55 years old in good health and CMV-seronegative. CDR3 sequence (DNA): TGTGCCAGCAGCTCTAGGGGGACAGGGGATGGCTACACCTTC. Amino acid sequence: CASSSRGTGDGYTF.